This is a list of T cell receptor beta chains from one sample in a study of blood T cell repertoires in COVID-19. The repertoire was sequenced with immunoSEQ multiplex PCR; TCRdb's copy has only in-frame clones and lacks some. The table includes around 170,000 clones, about nine tenths detected once. The sample consisted of peripheral blood. These receptors were taken from a woman aged 25-40 years with acute or convalescent COVID-19. Each CDR3 is given with its conserved first and last residue. The order of the fields is D gene, V gene, clone size, J gene, CDR3 protein, CDR3 DNA. A D gene is named only where the DNA matches it firmly. Size values are once, few and many counts, or a class for expanded clones, and some rows have none.

.,TRBV9,.,TRBJ1-1,CASSAGSMNTEAFF,TGTGCCAGCAGCGCGGGGTCCATGAACACTGAAGCTTTCTTT
.,TRBV9,.,TRBJ2-2,CASSVTSGQNTGELFF,TGTGCCAGCAGCGTAACCAGCGGGCAGAACACCGGGGAGCTGTTTTTT
TRBD1,TRBV2,once,TRBJ1-1,CASSNQGAEAFF,TGTGCCAGCAGCAACCAGGGGGCAGAAGCTTTCTTT
TRBD1,TRBV4-2,.,TRBJ1-5,CASSQVGAGTGHQPQHF,TGTGCCAGCAGCCAAGTTGGGGCCGGGACAGGGCATCAGCCCCAGCATTTT
.,TRBV6-5,.,TRBJ2-1,CASKLNNEQFF,TGTGCCAGCAAGCTGAACAATGAGCAGTTCTTC
TRBD2,TRBV28,once,TRBJ2-2,CASSSPGTSVGNTGELFF,TGTGCCAGCAGCTCTCCCGGGACTAGTGTGGGGAACACCGGGGAGCTGTTTTTT
.,TRBV29-1,.,TRBJ1-4,CSALGGDNEKLFF,TGCAGCGCCCTAGGAGGGGATAATGAAAAACTGTTTTTT
TRBD1,TRBV5-1,few,TRBJ1-4,CASSPTGTGNEKLFF,TGCGCCAGCAGCCCTACGGGGACAGGGAATGAAAAACTGTTTTTT
TRBD1,TRBV18,.,TRBJ1-1,CASSRDRLSPIPEAFF,TGTGCCAGCTCACGGGACAGACTATCCCCTATCCCAGAAGCTTTCTTT
TRBD1,TRBV19,.,TRBJ2-5,CASSIGTGKETQYF,TGTGCCAGTAGTATAGGGACAGGGAAAGAGACCCAGTACTTC
.,TRBV6-5,.,TRBJ2-3,CASKVASTDTQYF,TGTGCCAGCAAGGTAGCCAGCACAGATACGCAGTATTTT
TRBD1,TRBV10-3,few,TRBJ1-2,CASISGTGDYGYTF,TGTGCCTCTATTTCCGGGACAGGGGACTATGGCTACACCTTC
TRBD1,TRBV12-3/TRBV12-4,.,TRBJ2-1,CASSLVTGEQFF,TGTGCCAGCAGTTTAGTGACAGGGGAGCAGTTCTTC
.,TRBV28,.,TRBJ2-1,CASSRPREQFF,TGTGCCAGCAGTAGGCCTAGAGAGCAGTTCTTC
TRBD2,TRBV10-3,.,TRBJ2-7,CAISPGLAESSYEQYF,TGTGCCATCAGTCCGGGACTAGCGGAAAGCTCCTACGAGCAGTACTTC